This is a list of T cell receptor beta chains from one sample in a study of shared clonotypes between healthy human individuals. The protocol was immunoSEQ multiplex PCR, while the TCRdb copy is restricted to in-frame clones and leaves out a portion. The sample holds some 1,600,000 clones; about 98% are singletons and the top ten take approximately 0.44%. Sequenced sample: naive CD4+ T cells sorted from blood. The receptors stem from a young man in good health. CDR3s include the opening cysteine and the closing phenylalanine or tryptophan. D genes are given only for firm matches.

V gene	D gene	J gene	CDR3 protein	CDR3 DNA
TRBV9	TRBD1	TRBJ2-6	CASSPRTGSSGANVLTF	TGTGCCAGCAGCCCGAGGACAGGCAGCTCTGGGGCCAACGTCCTGACTTTC
TRBV11-2	.	TRBJ2-7	CASSSTAYEQYF	TGTGCCAGCAGCTCAACAGCGTACGAGCAGTACTTC
TRBV28	.	TRBJ1-4	CASSSPGLAEKLFF	TGTGCCAGCAGTTCACCCGGACTTGCTGAAAAACTGTTTTTT
TRBV6-6	.	TRBJ2-1	CATVSSGNEQFF	TGTGCCACCGTGAGTTCAGGGAATGAGCAGTTCTTC
TRBV28	.	TRBJ1-1	CASSLTGTEAFF	TGTGCCAGCAGTTTAACGGGCACTGAAGCTTTCTTT
TRBV5-1	.	TRBJ2-1	CASSLVSGSAYNEQFF	TGCGCCAGCAGCTTGGTTTCTGGTTCGGCCTACAATGAGCAGTTCTTC
TRBV10-1	.	TRBJ1-2	CASSEAGINYGYTF	TGCGCCAGCAGTGAGGCCGGGATTAACTATGGCTACACCTTC
TRBV14	.	TRBJ1-1	CASSQGFVGEAFF	TGTGCCAGCAGCCAAGGTTTTGTGGGTGAAGCTTTCTTT
TRBV19	TRBD2	TRBJ2-7	CASSPGLALIYEQYF	TGTGCCAGTAGCCCGGGACTAGCCCTCATCTACGAGCAGTACTTC
TRBV29-1	TRBD2	TRBJ2-2	CSVEDRKGLAGATGELFF	TGCAGCGTTGAAGATCGAAAGGGACTAGCGGGAGCCACCGGGGAGCTGTTTTTT
TRBV5-1	TRBD2	TRBJ2-1	CASSLLAGGENEQFF	TGCGCCAGCAGCTTACTAGCGGGAGGGGAAAATGAGCAGTTCTTC
TRBV7-6	TRBD1	TRBJ1-1	CASSSYRGPEAFF	TGTGCCAGCAGCTCGTACAGGGGCCCTGAAGCTTTCTTT
TRBV2	.	TRBJ2-5	CASSGDSQETQYF	TGTGCCAGCAGCGGAGACAGCCAAGAGACCCAGTACTTC
TRBV6-6	.	TRBJ2-3	CASSYDEDTQYF	TGTGCCAGCAGTTACGACGAGGATACGCAGTATTTT
TRBV29-1	TRBD1	TRBJ2-1	CSVQATGESYNEQFF	TGCAGCGTCCAGGCTACAGGGGAGTCCTACAATGAGCAGTTCTTC
TRBV7-8	.	TRBJ2-7	CASSNRRLYEQYF	TGTGCCAGCAGCAACCGGCGTTTGTACGAGCAGTACTTC
TRBV18	TRBD1	TRBJ2-3	CASSPRQGSTDTQYF	TGTGCCAGCTCACCAAGACAGGGGAGCACAGATACGCAGTATTTT
TRBV6-1	.	TRBJ2-7	CASSEGQGRGWQYF	TGTGCCAGCAGTGAGGGCCAGGGACGCGGTTGGCAGTACTTC